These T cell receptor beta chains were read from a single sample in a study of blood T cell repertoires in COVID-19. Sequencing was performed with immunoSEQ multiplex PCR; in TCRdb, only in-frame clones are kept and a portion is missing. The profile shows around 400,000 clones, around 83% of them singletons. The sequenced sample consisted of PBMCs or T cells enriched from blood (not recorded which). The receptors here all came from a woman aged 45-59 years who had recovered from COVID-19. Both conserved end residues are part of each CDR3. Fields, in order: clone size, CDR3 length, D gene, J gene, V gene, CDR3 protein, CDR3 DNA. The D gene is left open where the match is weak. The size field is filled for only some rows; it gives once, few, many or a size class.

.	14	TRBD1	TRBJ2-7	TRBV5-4	CASSSGTGAYEQYF	TGTGCCAGCAGCTCCGGGACAGGGGCTTACGAGCAGTACTTC
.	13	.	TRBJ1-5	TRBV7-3	CASSLTSGQPQHF	TGTGCCAGCAGCTTAACGTCGGGACAGCCCCAGCATTTT
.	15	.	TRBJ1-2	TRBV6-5	CASSYFPQGYYGYTF	TGTGCCAGCAGTTACTTCCCACAGGGTTACTATGGCTACACCTTC
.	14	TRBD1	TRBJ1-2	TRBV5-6	CASSLLDRVGGYTF	TGTGCCAGCAGTTTACTCGACAGGGTCGGTGGCTACACCTTC
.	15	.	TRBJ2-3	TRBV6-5	CASSVNRASTDTQYF	TGTGCCAGCAGCGTCAACAGGGCGAGCACAGATACGCAGTATTTT
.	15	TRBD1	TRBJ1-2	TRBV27	CASSFLGTGGYGYTF	TGTGCCAGCAGTTTCCTCGGGACAGGGGGCTATGGCTACACCTTC
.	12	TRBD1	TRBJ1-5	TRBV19	CATGTVVQPQHF	TGTGCCACCGGGACAGTCGTTCAGCCCCAGCATTTT
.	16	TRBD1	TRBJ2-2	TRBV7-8	CASSAWTGGLTGELFF	TGTGCCAGCAGCGCCTGGACAGGGGGCCTCACCGGGGAGCTGTTTTTT
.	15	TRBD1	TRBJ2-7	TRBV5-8	CASSSRGGQGYEQYF	TGTGCCAGCAGTTCCCGTGGAGGACAGGGATACGAGCAGTACTTC
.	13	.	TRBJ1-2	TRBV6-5	CASRQGPGHGYTF	TGTGCCAGCAGACAGGGACCTGGCCATGGCTACACCTTC
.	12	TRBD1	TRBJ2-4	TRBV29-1	CSVGGQGNIQYF	TGCAGCGTTGGGGGACAGGGGAACATTCAGTACTTC
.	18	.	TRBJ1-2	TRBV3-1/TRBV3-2	CASSQPIETGETNYGYTF	TGTGCCAGCAGCCAACCTATTGAGACAGGAGAAACTAACTATGGCTACACCTTC
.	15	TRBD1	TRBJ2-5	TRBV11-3	CASSSRTGGQETQYF	TGTGCCAGCAGCTCTCGGACAGGGGGACAAGAGACCCAGTACTTC
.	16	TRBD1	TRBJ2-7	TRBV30	CAWRPQTGTGPPSSYF	TGTGCCTGGAGACCACAGACCGGGACAGGGCCACCCTCCTCCTACTTC
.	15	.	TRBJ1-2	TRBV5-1	CASSLSGSDGNGYTF	TGCGCCAGCAGCTTATCAGGGTCGGATGGGAATGGCTACACCTTC
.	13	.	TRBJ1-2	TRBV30	CAWRGDKNYGYTF	TGTGCCTGGAGGGGGGACAAGAACTATGGCTACACCTTC
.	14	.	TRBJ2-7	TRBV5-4	CASRPTAGPYEQYF	TGTGCCAGCAGGCCAACAGCGGGCCCCTACGAGCAGTACTTC
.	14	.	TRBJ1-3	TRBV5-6	CASSFATPGNTIYF	TGTGCCAGCAGCTTCGCGACACCTGGAAACACCATATATTTT
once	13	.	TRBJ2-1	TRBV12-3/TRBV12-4	CASSTTVVNEQFF	TGTGCCAGCAGTACGACAGTCGTCAATGAGCAGTTCTTC
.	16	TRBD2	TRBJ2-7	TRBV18	CASSPPELAGVGEQYF	TGTGCCAGCTCACCGCCCGAACTAGCGGGAGTGGGGGAGCAGTACTTC
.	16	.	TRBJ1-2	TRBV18	CASSPQGVGSNYGYTF	TGTGCCAGCTCACCGCAAGGTGTCGGGAGTAACTATGGCTACACCTTC
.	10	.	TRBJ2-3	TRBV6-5	CATETDTQYF	TGTGCCACGGAGACAGATACGCAGTATTTT
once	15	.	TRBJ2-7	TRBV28	CASSLSGARSYEQYF	TGTGCCAGCAGTTTATCAGGGGCAAGGTCCTACGAGCAGTACTTC
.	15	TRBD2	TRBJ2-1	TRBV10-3	CAISQAGGPLNEQFF	TGTGCCATCAGTCAGGCGGGAGGCCCACTCAATGAGCAGTTCTTC
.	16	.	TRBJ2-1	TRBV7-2	CASSSRTTGATYEQFF	TGTGCCAGCAGCTCCAGGACGACTGGGGCCACCTATGAGCAGTTCTTC
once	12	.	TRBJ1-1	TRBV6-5	CASSYYQGEAFF	TGTGCCAGCAGTTACTACCAGGGGGAAGCTTTCTTT
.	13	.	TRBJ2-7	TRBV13	CASSNTTNYEQYF	TGTGCCAGCAGTAACACTACCAACTACGAGCAGTACTTC
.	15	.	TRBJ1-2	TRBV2	CASSLGNQVTYGYTF	TGTGCCAGCAGCCTAGGAAACCAAGTTACCTATGGCTACACCTTC
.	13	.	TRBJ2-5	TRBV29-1	CSVSWTAQETQYF	TGCAGCGTTTCATGGACAGCACAAGAGACCCAGTACTTC
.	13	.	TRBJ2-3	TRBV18	CASSLLSTDTQYF	TGTGCCAGCTCCCTACTTAGCACAGATACGCAGTATTTT
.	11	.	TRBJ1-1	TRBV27	CASRLGTVAFF	TGTGCCAGCAGGTTAGGGACTGTAGCTTTCTTT